This TCR beta chain comes out of a study of shared clonotypes between healthy human individuals. General study findings and limits: Larger richness was generally estimated for naive than memory subsets. Few donors limited the genetic and exposure-history diversity represented.

A remark on this clone: What it binds is not known. Other DNA sequences from this sample encode an identical CDR3 as well.

Germline values: CDR1 MNHEY, CDR2 SVGAGI. Trimming pared 6 bases from V and 1 base from J, leaving 9 bases between. The CDR3 is made up of 13 amino acids. Deep was the level at which the assay was run. Some clones are missing from TCRdb's copy, which holds only in-frame ones; the method was immunoSEQ multiplex PCR. Here the sample spans about 2 million clones, over 85% being singletons. Sample: naive CD4+ T cells sorted from blood. Subset in this sample: CD45RA+ positively selected. This clonotype was sampled from a man aged 18-30 years in good health. The rearrangement uses TRBV6-5 and TRBJ1-2, with D perhaps matching TRBD1 (6 bases). Here the CDR3 reads CASSPGVNYGYTF. The DNA of the CDR3 is TGTGCCAGCAGCCCAGGGGTTAACTATGGCTACACCTTC.